The next 21 T cell receptor beta chains were all read from a single sample in a study of T cells expressing NK-cell markers. TCRdb reprocessed the 5' RACE reads and reports one entry per CDR3 protein, with no DNA. The repertoire table contains hundreds of thousands of distinct CDR3 sequences. The source material was blood T cells: a sorted CD56 or NKG2C T cell subset, CD4+ or CD8+ T cells, or bulk PBMC T cells (not recorded which). Receptors originate from a man aged 18 to 69 in good health.

This rearrangement joins TRBV5-1 to TRBJ2-5; TCRdb indicates TRBD1, and absent DNA this call remains unverified. Germline loops: CDR1 SGHRS, CDR2 YFSETQ. The CDR3 has 18 amino acids. This chain's CDR3 is CASTQGAATGGGGETQYF.

The CDR3 loop reads CASRNLGVPYTQYF. This rearrangement joins TRBV6-2 or TRBV6-3 to TRBJ2-3; TCRdb's assignment of TRBD1 cannot be checked, as there is no DNA. This CDR3 spans 14 amino acids. Germline CDR1 is MNHEY and CDR2 is SVGEGT.

The rearrangement links TRBV5-6 to TRBJ2-7. The CDR3 loop spans 15 amino acids. Per germline, CDR1 SGHDT and CDR2 YYEEEE. Here the CDR3 reads CASSLVRQARTEQYF.

This chain joins TRBV28 and TRBJ2-1. The CDR3 consists of 13 residues. Per the germline V gene, CDR1 is MDHEN and CDR2 is SYDVKM. The CDR3 reads CASSTQNPIKQFF.

The V call is TRBV11-1, the J call TRBJ1-3; TCRdb's assignment of TRBD1 cannot be checked, as there is no DNA. This CDR3 has 18 residues. CDR1 and CDR2 (germline): SGHAT, FQDESV (reference sequence). CDR3 amino acids: CASSSFRGQSSSGNTIYF.

The CDR3 loop reads CASSLMGRGIDEQYF. The V and J genes are TRBV7-3 and TRBJ2-7; the D call of TRBD1 rests on TCRdb alone, since no DNA is present to check it. Germline loops: CDR1 SGHTA, CDR2 FQGTGA. This CDR3 comprises 15 residues.

The J gene is TRBJ1-3, the V gene TRBV21-1. TRBV21-1 is noted as a pseudogene. The CDR3 is 14 residues long. The CDR3 sequence is CASSTRGTGNTIYF.

The rearrangement uses TRBV15 and TRBJ1-2; TCRdb outputs TRBD1, but without DNA this stays unchecked. CDR1 is LNHNV, CDR2 YYDKDF, per germline (reference sequence). This CDR3 has 15 residues. The CDR3 loop is CATSRGGGVHYGYTF.

The V call is TRBV28, the J call TRBJ2-1; the D call of TRBD1 rests on TCRdb alone, since no DNA is present to check it. The CDR3 has 16 residues. The germline V gene has CDR1 MDHEN and CDR2 SYDVKM. CDR3 in amino acids: CASSSRRGKLYNEQFF. Looking up the rest from reference TRBV28 and TRBJ2-1 gives the full variable domain: DVKVTQSSRYLVKRTGEKVFLECVQDMDHENMFWYRQDPGLGLRLIYFSYDVKMKEKGDIPEGYSVSREKKERFSLILESASTNQTSMYLCASSSRRGKLYNEQFFGPGTRLTVL.

The V call is TRBV15, the J call TRBJ1-6; with no DNA, the TCRdb D assignment of TRBD1 cannot be verified. The length of the CDR3 is 17 residues. Per germline, CDR1 LNHNV and CDR2 YYDKDF (reference sequence). This CDR3 is CATRDITGTGDHSPLHF.

The chain's CDR3 is CASRRLAGGFQETQYF. The J gene is TRBJ2-5, the V gene TRBV28; TCRdb returns TRBD2, unconfirmable since there is no DNA. The CDR3 has 16 amino acids. The germline CDR1 and CDR2 sequences are MDHEN and SYDVKM.

The rearrangement uses TRBV7-2 and TRBJ1-5; TCRdb proposes TRBD1, but this gene call is untestable without DNA. The length of the CDR3 is 15 residues. Germline CDR1 reads SGHTA; CDR2 reads FQGNSA. This CDR3 is CASSRIQGQGQPQHF.

The chain is built from TRBV19 and TRBJ2-1; the D gene TCRdb calls, TRBD1, cannot be checked with no DNA. This CDR3 has 15 residues. From germline, CDR1 is LNHDA and CDR2 SQIVND (reference sequence). The CDR3 sequence: CASSISRTPYNEQFF. Full variable domain (missing parts from reference TRBV19 and TRBJ2-1): DGGITQSPKYLFRKEGQNVTLSCEQNLNHDAMYWYRQDPGQGLRLIYYSQIVNDFQKGDIAEGYSVSREKKESFPLTVTSAQKNPTAFYLCASSISRTPYNEQFFGPGTRLTVL.

The chain couples TRBV12-3 or TRBV12-4 to TRBJ1-4; TCRdb's D call, TRBD1, is unchecked because there is no DNA. The CDR3 totals 16 residues. CDR3 in amino acids: CASSPGQGLTNEKLFF.

This rearrangement joins TRBV15 to TRBJ2-2; the TRBD2 assignment by TCRdb is unverifiable without DNA. This CDR3 contains 16 residues. Germline CDR1 reads LNHNV; CDR2 reads YYDKDF (reference sequence). The CDR3 is CATSRVSGSTAGELFF.

The CDR3 region is CASSSGKGTGYSPLHF. V usage is TRBV6-5 and J usage is TRBJ1-6; TCRdb designates TRBD1, a call that cannot be tested without DNA. From germline, CDR1 is MNHEY and CDR2 SVGAGI. The CDR3 consists of 16 residues.

V usage is TRBV28 and J usage is TRBJ2-3; TCRdb calls TRBD2, which cannot be checked without DNA. The germline gives CDR1 MDHEN, CDR2 SYDVKM. This CDR3 has 16 residues. The chain's CDR3 is CASRRKLAGTAGTQYF.

The CDR3 spells CSALPGQETQYF. The chain carries TRBV20-1 and TRBJ2-5; TCRdb gives TRBD1 as the D gene, but with no DNA this cannot be confirmed. CDR1 DFQATT and CDR2 SNEGSKA come from the germline V gene (reference sequence). This CDR3 has 12 residues.

The CDR3 sequence: CASSLVRSEGTDTQYF. The rearrangement joins TRBV7-9 to TRBJ2-3. The length of the CDR3 is 16 residues. Germline V gene sequence: CDR1 SEHNR, CDR2 FQNEAQ (reference sequence).

The genes are TRBV6-5 and TRBJ2-1; the TRBD1 assignment by TCRdb is unverifiable without DNA. Germline-derived CDR1 and CDR2 are MNHEY and SVGAGI. The CDR3 length is 15 residues. The CDR3: CASSYSQGMGNEQFF.

J is TRBJ2-3 and V is TRBV11-2; the D gene TCRdb calls, TRBD2, cannot be checked with no DNA. The germline V gene encodes CDR1 SGHAT and CDR2 FQNNGV. This CDR3 spans 15 amino acids. CDR3 residues: CASSPPRPLGATQYF.